This T cell receptor beta chain is from a study of shared T cell receptors in the human thymus. Sequencing used immunoSEQ multiplex PCR; TCRdb keeps in-frame clones, though not all of them. The sample lists hundreds of thousands of clones, approximately 87% seen once, with more than 0.009% in the top ten. This clone was detected a few times. The CDR3 extends over 14 amino acids. V was clipped by 3 bases and J by 7 bases, with 12 bases between them. CDR1 and CDR2 (germline): MDHEN, SYDVKM. The same data also contributed to another study, on human thymus T cells. That study adds: Having corrective surgery for congenital heart defects, healthy Finnish infants were the ones who donated. Corrective cardiac surgery supplied the resected thymus tissue.

This chain uses TRBV28 with TRBJ1-4; possible D gene TRBD1, 5 bases. The sequence derives from a boy under three years old with a congenital heart defect. Material: thymocytes. CDR3 in amino acids: CASSFSGVGEKLFF. The DNA for the CDR3 is TGTGCCAGCAGTTTCTCGGGGGTGGGTGAAAAACTGTTTTTT.